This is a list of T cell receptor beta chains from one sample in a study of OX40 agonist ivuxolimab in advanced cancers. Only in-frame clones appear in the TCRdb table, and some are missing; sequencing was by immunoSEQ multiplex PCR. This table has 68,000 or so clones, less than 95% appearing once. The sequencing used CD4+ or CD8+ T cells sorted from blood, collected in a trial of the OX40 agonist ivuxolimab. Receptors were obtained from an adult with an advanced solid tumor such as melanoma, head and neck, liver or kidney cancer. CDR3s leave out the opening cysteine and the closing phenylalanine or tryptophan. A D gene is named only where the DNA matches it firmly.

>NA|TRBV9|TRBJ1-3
ASSVTDSGNTIY
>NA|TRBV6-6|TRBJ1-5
ASSTGPRQPQH
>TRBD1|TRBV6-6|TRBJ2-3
ASSRQGASTDTQY
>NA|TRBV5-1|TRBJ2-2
ASSIQGNTGELF
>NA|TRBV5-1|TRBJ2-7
ASSLSNAYEQY
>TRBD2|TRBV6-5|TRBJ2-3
ASSYSGLAGSDTQY
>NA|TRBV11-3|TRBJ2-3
ASSPSTDTQY
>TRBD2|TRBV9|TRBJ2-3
ASSPEGVAGGGTDTQY
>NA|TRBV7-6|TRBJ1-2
ASSALWGANYGYT
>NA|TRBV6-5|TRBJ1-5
ASSFSRDSNQPQH
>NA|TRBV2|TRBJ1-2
ASRSSLVGYT
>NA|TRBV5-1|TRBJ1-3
ASSLAGGAMNTIY
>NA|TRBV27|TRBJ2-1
ASSHYNEQF
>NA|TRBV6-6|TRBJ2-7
ASTPGGTQGSYEQY
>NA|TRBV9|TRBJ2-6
ASSVGEHSGANVLT
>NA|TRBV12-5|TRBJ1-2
ASAPGGAYGYT
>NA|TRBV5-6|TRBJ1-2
ASSLGKMNYGYT
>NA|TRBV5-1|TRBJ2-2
ASSLLANTGELF
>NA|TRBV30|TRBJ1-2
AWSVGDLGGQGFWDGYT
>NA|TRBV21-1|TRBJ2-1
ASSTTDRSYNEQF
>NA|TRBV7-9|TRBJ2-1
ASSLDFDSSYNEQF
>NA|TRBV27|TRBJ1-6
ASSPKGAGRSPLH
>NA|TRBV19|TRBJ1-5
ASSISTGSNQPQH
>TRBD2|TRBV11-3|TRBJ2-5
ASSPGTREETQY
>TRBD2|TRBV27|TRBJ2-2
ASSFQRGSNTGELF
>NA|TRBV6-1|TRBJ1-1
ASSERGNTEAF
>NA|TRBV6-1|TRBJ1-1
ASSDRGTPTEAF
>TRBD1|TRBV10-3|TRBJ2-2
AIRGDSSLNTGELF
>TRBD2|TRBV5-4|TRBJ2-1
ASSEGLAGVYEQF
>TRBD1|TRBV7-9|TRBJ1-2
ASSWGQSGYT
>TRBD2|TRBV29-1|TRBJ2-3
SAGLAAADTQY
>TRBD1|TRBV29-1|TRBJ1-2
SVAVGTGFNYGYT
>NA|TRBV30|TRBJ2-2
AWSHLAVGTGELF
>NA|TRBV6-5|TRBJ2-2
ASSFLGTGELF
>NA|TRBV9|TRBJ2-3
ASSESAGQFTDTQY
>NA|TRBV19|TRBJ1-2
ASSPGSGRYGYT
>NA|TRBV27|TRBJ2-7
ASTSRTNSYEQY
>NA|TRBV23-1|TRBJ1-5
ASNYRDNQPQH
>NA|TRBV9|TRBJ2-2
ASSVGGDSTGELF
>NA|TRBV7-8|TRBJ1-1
ASSLFGFLQNTEAF
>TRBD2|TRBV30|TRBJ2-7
AWSRSGRDGYEQY
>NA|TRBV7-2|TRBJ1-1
ASRGPYTEAF
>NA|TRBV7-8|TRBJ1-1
ASRRGGNTEAF
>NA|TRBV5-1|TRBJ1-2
ASSLAGPDSNIGT
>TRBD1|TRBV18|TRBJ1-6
ASSKTGPNSPLH
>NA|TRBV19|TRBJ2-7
ASSFDRHEQY